This paragraph covers one T cell receptor beta chain sequence. The germline gene is not matched at one end of the junction; a read error may be the cause. This record comes from a study of blood T cells in healthy people across ages. Together with a sample-barcoded 5' primer, a J-beta primer mix was included in a second PCR lasting about 7 to 11 cycles. In TCRdb, the 5' RACE reads were re-called with MiXCR into one record per CDR3 protein. The table shows roughly 1.6 million distinct CDR3 sequences, with roughly 32% occurring only once. Germline CDR1 LGHNA, CDR2 YSLEER. There are 17 residues in the CDR3.

This receptor was taken from a woman younger than 45 in good health. The V and J genes are TRBV4-3 and TRBJ1-2; a possible D gene is TRBD1 (5 bases). The sequenced sample consisted of blood. In DNA, the CDR3 is TGCGCCAGCAGCCAAGTTTTGGGACCCCGACTCTCGAGTGGCTGCACCTTC. Residues: CASSQVLGPRLSSGCTF.